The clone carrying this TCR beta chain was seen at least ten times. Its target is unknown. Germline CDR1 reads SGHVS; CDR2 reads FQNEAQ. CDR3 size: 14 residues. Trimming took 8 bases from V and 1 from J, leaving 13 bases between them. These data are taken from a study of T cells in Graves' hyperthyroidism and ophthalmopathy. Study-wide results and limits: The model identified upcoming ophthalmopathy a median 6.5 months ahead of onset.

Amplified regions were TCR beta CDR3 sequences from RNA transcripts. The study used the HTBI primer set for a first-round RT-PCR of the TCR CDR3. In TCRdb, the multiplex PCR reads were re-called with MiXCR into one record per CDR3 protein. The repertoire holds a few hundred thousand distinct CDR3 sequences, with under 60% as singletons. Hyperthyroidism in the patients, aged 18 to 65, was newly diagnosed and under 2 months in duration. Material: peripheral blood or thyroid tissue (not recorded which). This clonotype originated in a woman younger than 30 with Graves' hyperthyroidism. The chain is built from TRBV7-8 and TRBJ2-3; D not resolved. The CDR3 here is CASALSPGTDTQYF. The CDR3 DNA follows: TGTGCCAGCGCCCTTAGTCCGGGCACAGATACGCAGTATTTT.